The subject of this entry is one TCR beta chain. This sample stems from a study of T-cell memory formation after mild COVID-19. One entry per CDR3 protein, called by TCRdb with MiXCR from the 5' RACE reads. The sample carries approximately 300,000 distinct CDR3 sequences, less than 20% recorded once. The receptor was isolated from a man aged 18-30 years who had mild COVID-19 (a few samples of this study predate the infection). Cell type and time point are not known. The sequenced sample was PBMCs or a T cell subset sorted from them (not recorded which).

The CDR3 here is CASSYGTAGGETQYF. DNA of the CDR3: TGTGCCAGCAGTTACGGGACTGCTGGGGGGGAGACCCAGTACTTC. J is TRBJ2-5 and V is TRBV6-5; D possibly corresponds to TRBD2 (6 bases). Germline CDR1 and CDR2: MNHEY and SVGAGI. This CDR3 region has 15 residues. The V end lost 2 bases, the J end lost 5 bases, and 15 bases lay between the germline ends.